The T cell receptor (beta chain) under discussion was sequenced for a study of CD8 T cells in ankylosing spondylitis. General study points: Disease-associated clones were reportedly significantly overrepresented in matched ankylosing spondylitis synovial fluid. The disease-linked clones had a CD8+ phenotype and low blood frequencies.

Generation of TCR beta libraries employed quantitative 5'-RACE incorporating molecular barcodes. Via MiXCR, TCRdb re-called the 5' RACE reads, giving one row per CDR3 protein. Of around 230,000 distinct CDR3 sequences in the sample, 8% to 10% are singletons; the top ten hold around 4.4%. This clonotype showed up many times. Its specificity is unknown. The length of the CDR3 is 13 residues. Germline V gene sequence: CDR1 MDHEN, CDR2 SYDVKM. The ends were cut back, 7 bases at V and 5 bases at J, with 14 bases in the middle. The sequencing sample was made of blood, either unsorted or a sorted T cell fraction (not recorded which). The source is a female donor with ankylosing spondylitis or in good health (not recorded which). This rearrangement joins TRBV28 to TRBJ1-1; D is unresolved. CDR3 in DNA: TGTGCCAGCACTCCTTTGTGGGGAACTGAAGCTTTCTTT. Its protein is CASTPLWGTEAFF.